Following are 16 T cell receptor beta chains from one sample sequenced in a study of T cells in Graves' hyperthyroidism and ophthalmopathy. The source material, RNA transcripts, was used to amplify TCR beta CDR3 regions. The HTBI primer set drove a first-round RT-PCR of the TCR CDR3. One entry per CDR3 protein, called by TCRdb with MiXCR from the multiplex PCR reads. The sample lists about 360,000 distinct CDR3 sequences, roughly 13% occurring once. The sequenced sample was blood. These receptors originate from a young woman with Graves' hyperthyroidism.

The chain uses TRBV27 and TRBJ2-7; maybe TRBD2 (6 bases). This CDR3 has 15 amino acids. The germline V and J ends were trimmed by 5 bases and 2 bases, with 16 bases remaining between them. Germline values: CDR1 MNHEY, CDR2 SMNVEV (reference sequence). The CDR3 spells CASSPIGTGAYEQYF. CDR3 DNA: TGTGCCAGCAGTCCAATTGGGACGGGAGCCTACGAGCAGTACTTC.

This clonotype was picked up many times. J is TRBJ2-5 and V is TRBV12-3 or TRBV12-4; D is perhaps TRBD2 (6 bases). This CDR3 spans 14 amino acids. V lost 4 bases and J lost 4, with 13 bases in between. CDR3 protein: CASSWREEGETQYF. CDR3 DNA: TGTGCCAGCAGTTGGCGGGAAGAGGGAGAGACCCAGTACTTC.

The rearrangement uses TRBV5-1 and TRBJ1-2, with 7 bases lining up with TRBD1. V shed 1 base and J 9 bases; nucleotides not matched to a gene: 9. The CDR3 has 14 amino acids. Per germline, CDR1 SGHRS and CDR2 YFSETQ. This CDR3 reads CASSLTGAQGSYTF. DNA of the CDR3: TGCGCCAGCAGCTTGACAGGGGCGCAGGGAAGCTACACCTTC.

The V call is TRBV4-1, the J call TRBJ1-1; tentatively, D is TRBD1 (5 bases). Deletions cut 4 bases from V and 6 bases from J, with 15 bases between. The CDR3 consists of 14 residues. Germline CDR1 reads MGHRA; CDR2 reads YSYEKL. CDR3 DNA: TGCGCCAGCAGCCCCGAGCGGGGAGGGGCTGAAGCTTTCTTT. Translating gives CASSPERGGAEAFF.

This clonotype was recorded many times. This chain uses TRBV6-1 with TRBJ2-7, with a weak D call TRBD1 (6 bases). Trimming pared 7 bases from V and 2 bases from J, leaving 12 bases between. CDR3 length equals 13 residues. Germline-derived CDR1 and CDR2 are MNHNS and SASEGT. The CDR3 reads CASTDSGAYEQYF. The CDR3 nucleotides are TGTGCCAGCACGGACAGCGGCGCCTACGAGCAGTACTTC.

Concerning this clonotype itself: This may stem from a read error, because a much larger clone lies one nucleotide away. The chain joins TRBV3-1 to TRBJ2-4; maybe TRBD1 (6 bases). The CDR3 extends over 14 amino acids. From germline, CDR1 is LGHDT and CDR2 YNNKEL (reference sequence). This CDR3 is CPSSQDYRANIQYF. The DNA of the CDR3 is TGTCCCAGCAGCCAAGATTACAGGGCGAACATTCAGTACTTC.

The chain carries TRBV29-1 and TRBJ2-1; 13 bases are shared with TRBD2. There are 15 residues in the CDR3. Per germline, CDR1 SQVTM and CDR2 ANQGSEA. Germline trimming cut 3 bases from V and 6 bases from J; bases unmatched to any gene: 5. CDR3 region: CSVEGLAGTGNEQFF. The CDR3 DNA is TGCAGCGTTGAGGGACTAGCGGGGACCGGCAATGAGCAGTTCTTC.

Many counts were recorded for this clonotype. The chain uses TRBV27 and TRBJ1-2; no definite D call. The ends were cut back, 3 bases at V and 1 base at J, with 12 bases in the middle. The germline V gene encodes CDR1 MNHEY and CDR2 SMNVEV (reference sequence). CDR3 size: 15 residues. CDR3 region: CASSFRGPDNYGYTF. CDR3 in DNA: TGTGCCAGCAGTTTCCGAGGGCCGGATAACTATGGCTACACCTTC.

The V call is TRBV3-1, the J call TRBJ1-1; 8 bases are shared with TRBD1. This CDR3 is built from 13 residues. The junction had 3 bases not matched to a gene; V was cut back by 5 bases and J by 4 bases. The germline V gene encodes CDR1 LGHDT and CDR2 YNNKEL (reference sequence). As DNA, the CDR3 is TGTGCCAGCAGCGGACAGGGCACCACTGAAGCTTTCTTT. Residues: CASSGQGTTEAFF.

The chain links TRBV27 to TRBJ2-1, with 12 bases aligning to TRBD2. The junction had 28 bases not matched to a gene; V was cut back by 4 bases and J by 3 bases. The CDR3 is 24 amino acids. Germline CDR1 reads MNHEY; CDR2 reads SMNVEV (reference sequence). CDR3 nucleotide sequence: TGTGCCAGCAGTTCCCGAAAAAATGGACTAGCGGGATTCGATAAGGGTAGATTCTACAATGAGCAGTTCTTC. Its translation: CASSSRKNGLAGFDKGRFYNEQFF.

The CDR3: CAITDRLSTDTQYF. Here the CDR3 DNA reads TGTGCCATCACGGACAGGCTAAGCACAGATACGCAGTATTTT. The chain uses TRBV10-3 and TRBJ2-3, with TRBD1 matching over 7 bases. V gave up 7 bases and J gave up 0 bases; unmatched junction bases: 4. The CDR3 sequence is 14 residues long. From germline, CDR1 is ENHRY and CDR2 SYGVKD.

Comment on this clonotype: One end of the junction fails to match germline, which may point to a read error. This chain joins TRBV5-1 and TRBJ2-1, with 9 bases matching TRBD2. Per the germline V gene, CDR1 is SGHRS and CDR2 is YFSETQ. The CDR3 has 15 residues. The CDR3 DNA reads TGCGCCAGCAGCCCCGCGGGGGGGGCCTACAATGAGCAGTCCTTC. Residues: CASSPAGGAYNEQSF.

The table lists this clonotype with many counts. V usage is TRBV27 and J usage is TRBJ2-2; TRBD1 might be the D (8 bases). The CDR3 loop spans 14 amino acids. The V gene's germline CDR1 is MNHEY and CDR2 SMNVEV (reference sequence). V gave up 6 bases and J gave up 6 bases, with 14 bases separating them. The CDR3 nucleotides are TGTGCCAGCAGATGGACAGGGAGGGCCGGGGAGCTGTTTTTT. This encodes CASRWTGRAGELFF.

The rearrangement uses TRBV28 and TRBJ1-1; 9 bases agree with TRBD1. The germline V gene encodes CDR1 MDHEN and CDR2 SYDVKM. The CDR3 length is 16 residues. V was pared by 10 bases and J by 0 bases, with 12 bases of the junction left unmatched. CDR3 DNA: TGTGCCACCCTCCCCCCGGGACAGGGCTTGAACACTGAAGCTTTCTTT. Encoded protein: CATLPPGQGLNTEAFF.

The sample holds a few counts of this clonotype. This chain connects TRBV7-9 to TRBJ2-6, with 7 bases that match TRBD1. With V trimmed by 6 bases and J by 0 bases, 14 bases remained unmatched. Germline CDR1 is SEHNR and CDR2 is FQNEAQ (reference sequence). There are 19 residues in the CDR3. CDR3 bases: TGTGCCAGCAGATCTAAACAGGGGAACCTCCGCTCTGGGGCCAACGTCCTGACTTTC. It yields the protein CASRSKQGNLRSGANVLTF.

This clonotype was recorded many times. The genes are TRBV24-1 and TRBJ2-1, with 8 bases that match TRBD2. The germline V gene has CDR1 KGHDR and CDR2 SFDVKD. Unmatched junction bases numbered 7, after V lost 3 bases and J lost 4 bases. CDR3 length: 16 residues. CDR3 in DNA: TGTGCCACCAGTGATCCACGGGAGGGCCAGTACAATGAGCAGTTCTTC. Translated: CATSDPREGQYNEQFF.